This is a list of T cell receptor beta chains from one sample in a study of blood T cell repertoires in COVID-19. Measured with immunoSEQ multiplex PCR; TCRdb has only the in-frame clones, and not every one. The sample yields a few hundred thousand clones, roughly 88% seen once. The source material was PBMCs or T cells enriched from blood (not recorded which). These receptors came from a woman between 35 and 50 years old who had recovered from COVID-19. Both conserved end residues are part of each CDR3. D genes are given only for firm matches. Rows give clone size only sometimes, using once, few, many, or a class for an expanded clone.

v_gene: TRBV11-2; j_gene: TRBJ2-2; abundance: .; d_gene: TRBD1; CDR3aa: CASSLEQGVLGGELFF; CDR3nt: TGTGCCAGCAGCTTAGAACAGGGGGTTCTCGGCGGGGAGCTGTTTTTT
v_gene: TRBV6-2/TRBV6-3; j_gene: TRBJ2-3; abundance: .; d_gene: TRBD2; CDR3aa: CASSYSNLTSGRTHTQYF; CDR3nt: TGTGCCAGCAGTTACTCGAATCTTACTAGCGGGAGGACCCATACGCAGTATTTT
v_gene: TRBV9; j_gene: TRBJ2-7; abundance: .; d_gene: TRBD1; CDR3aa: CASSPGQDRAEQYF; CDR3nt: TGTGCCAGCAGCCCAGGACAGGACCGGGCCGAGCAGTACTTC
v_gene: TRBV4-1; j_gene: TRBJ1-4; abundance: few; d_gene: TRBD1; CDR3aa: CASSPPSGQGSGKLFF; CDR3nt: TGCGCCAGCAGCCCACCCTCAGGACAGGGGTCTGGAAAACTGTTTTTT
v_gene: TRBV6-5; j_gene: TRBJ1-1; abundance: .; d_gene: .; CDR3aa: CASSLSQTQNTEAFF; CDR3nt: TGTGCCAGCAGTCTTTCCCAGACTCAGAACACTGAAGCTTTCTTT
v_gene: TRBV5-1; j_gene: TRBJ1-2; abundance: many; d_gene: TRBD1; CDR3aa: CASSEGQAMGYTF; CDR3nt: TGCGCCAGCAGCGAGGGACAGGCAATGGGCTACACCTTC
v_gene: TRBV2; j_gene: TRBJ2-1; abundance: once; d_gene: TRBD1; CDR3aa: CASRVRTGGGSYNEQFF; CDR3nt: TGTGCCAGCAGAGTCCGGACAGGGGGCGGCTCCTACAATGAGCAGTTCTTC
v_gene: TRBV5-8; j_gene: TRBJ1-1; abundance: .; d_gene: .; CDR3aa: CASSLGTALNTEAFF; CDR3nt: TGTGCCAGCAGCTTGGGGACAGCCTTGAACACTGAAGCTTTCTTT
v_gene: TRBV6-6; j_gene: TRBJ2-7; abundance: .; d_gene: .; CDR3aa: CASSPFTRSYEQYF; CDR3nt: TGTGCCAGCAGCCCTTTTACTAGGTCCTACGAGCAGTACTTC
v_gene: TRBV11-2; j_gene: TRBJ2-7; abundance: .; d_gene: .; CDR3aa: CASSPRYEQYF; CDR3nt: TGTGCCAGCAGCCCCAGATACGAGCAGTACTTC
v_gene: TRBV5-6; j_gene: TRBJ2-2; abundance: .; d_gene: TRBD2; CDR3aa: CASSLPREELAGELFF; CDR3nt: TGTGCCAGCAGCTTGCCACGGGAGGAGTTGGCCGGGGAGCTGTTTTTT
v_gene: TRBV7-9; j_gene: TRBJ2-7; abundance: .; d_gene: .; CDR3aa: CASSLVGYEQYF; CDR3nt: TGTGCCAGCAGCTTAGTCGGGTACGAGCAGTACTTC
v_gene: TRBV9; j_gene: TRBJ1-2; abundance: .; d_gene: TRBD1; CDR3aa: CASSDNRGYGYTF; CDR3nt: TGTGCCAGCAGCGATAACAGGGGATACGGCTACACCTTC
v_gene: TRBV9; j_gene: TRBJ1-2; abundance: .; d_gene: .; CDR3aa: CASSAGQNLNYGYTF; CDR3nt: TGTGCCAGCAGCGCAGGACAGAATCTTAACTATGGCTACACCTTC
v_gene: TRBV5-5; j_gene: TRBJ1-1; abundance: .; d_gene: .; CDR3aa: CASIPNGVGTMGTEAFF; CDR3nt: TGTGCCAGCATCCCGAATGGGGTCGGGACAATGGGCACTGAAGCTTTCTTT
v_gene: TRBV7-9; j_gene: TRBJ2-5; abundance: .; d_gene: TRBD2; CDR3aa: CASSPTEAGQETQYF; CDR3nt: TGTGCCAGCAGTCCGACCGAAGCGGGACAAGAGACCCAGTACTTC
v_gene: TRBV5-4; j_gene: TRBJ2-3; abundance: .; d_gene: TRBD2; CDR3aa: CASSKDGLAGGGGGTDTQYF; CDR3nt: TGTGCCAGCAGCAAGGACGGGCTAGCGGGAGGGGGGGGTGGCACAGATACGCAGTATTTT
v_gene: TRBV4-1; j_gene: TRBJ1-1; abundance: .; d_gene: .; CDR3aa: CASSQDHGEAFF; CDR3nt: TGCGCCAGCAGCCAAGATCACGGTGAAGCTTTCTTT
v_gene: TRBV5-1; j_gene: TRBJ1-2; abundance: .; d_gene: .; CDR3aa: CASSLSPIYHYGYTF; CDR3nt: TGCGCCAGCAGCTTGAGCCCGATTTACCACTATGGCTACACCTTC
v_gene: TRBV13; j_gene: TRBJ2-7; abundance: once; d_gene: TRBD2; CDR3aa: CASSLRVIGTKYEQYF; CDR3nt: TGTGCCAGCAGCTTACGGGTGATTGGGACTAAGTACGAGCAGTACTTC
v_gene: TRBV7-2; j_gene: TRBJ1-1; abundance: .; d_gene: .; CDR3aa: CASSSRTQNTEAFF; CDR3nt: TGTGCCAGCAGCTCCCGGACTCAAAACACTGAAGCTTTCTTT
v_gene: TRBV7-6; j_gene: TRBJ2-5; abundance: .; d_gene: .; CDR3aa: CASSFSTQYKETQYF; CDR3nt: TGTGCCAGCAGCTTTTCAACGCAGTATAAGGAGACCCAGTACTTC
v_gene: TRBV4-3; j_gene: TRBJ2-1; abundance: .; d_gene: TRBD2; CDR3aa: CASSQDRSLAGYNEQFF; CDR3nt: TGCGCCAGCAGCCAAGATAGGTCGCTAGCGGGATACAATGAGCAGTTCTTC
v_gene: TRBV2; j_gene: TRBJ2-5; abundance: .; d_gene: .; CDR3aa: CASSVAEAGTQYF; CDR3nt: TGTGCCAGCAGTGTGGCAGAGGCCGGGACCCAGTACTTC
v_gene: TRBV19; j_gene: TRBJ1-5; abundance: .; d_gene: .; CDR3aa: CASSIVARLGSNQPQHF; CDR3nt: TGTGCCAGTAGTATAGTAGCCCGATTAGGCAGCAATCAGCCCCAGCATTTT
v_gene: TRBV18; j_gene: TRBJ2-1; abundance: .; d_gene: TRBD2; CDR3aa: CASSPLLGSREIVYEQFF; CDR3nt: TGTGCCAGCTCACCTCTACTGGGCTCGCGGGAGATCGTGTATGAGCAGTTCTTC
v_gene: TRBV14; j_gene: TRBJ1-3; abundance: .; d_gene: TRBD1; CDR3aa: CASSPGQGKFEAGNTIYF; CDR3nt: TGTGCCAGCAGCCCGGGACAGGGGAAGTTCGAAGCTGGAAACACCATATATTTT
v_gene: TRBV5-1; j_gene: TRBJ2-3; abundance: .; d_gene: .; CDR3aa: CASSTFPTSGITQYF; CDR3nt: TGCGCCAGCAGCACGTTCCCGACTTCAGGGATAACGCAGTATTTT
v_gene: TRBV11-2; j_gene: TRBJ1-1; abundance: .; d_gene: .; CDR3aa: CASSLEGRLESEAFF; CDR3nt: TGTGCCAGCAGCTTAGAGGGCAGGTTAGAGTCTGAAGCCTTCTTT
v_gene: TRBV10-3; j_gene: TRBJ1-1; abundance: few; d_gene: .; CDR3aa: CAISEAQTNTEAFF; CDR3nt: TGTGCCATCAGTGAGGCACAGACGAACACTGAAGCTTTCTTT
v_gene: TRBV24-1; j_gene: TRBJ1-2; abundance: .; d_gene: .; CDR3aa: CATSDPAKDGYTF; CDR3nt: TGTGCCACCAGTGACCCAGCGAAGGATGGCTACACCTTC
v_gene: TRBV5-1; j_gene: TRBJ2-1; abundance: .; d_gene: TRBD1; CDR3aa: CASSSDRSYNEQFF; CDR3nt: TGCGCCAGCAGCTCGGACAGGTCCTACAATGAGCAGTTCTTC
v_gene: TRBV27; j_gene: TRBJ1-2; abundance: .; d_gene: .; CDR3aa: CASSPMMGPGSYGYTF; CDR3nt: TGTGCCAGCAGTCCCATGATGGGGCCGGGTTCTTATGGCTACACCTTC
v_gene: TRBV6-6; j_gene: TRBJ2-7; abundance: once; d_gene: TRBD2; CDR3aa: CASSRSGTSVNEQYF; CDR3nt: TGTGCCAGCAGTCGATCCGGGACTAGCGTAAACGAGCAGTACTTC
v_gene: TRBV9; j_gene: TRBJ1-2; abundance: .; d_gene: TRBD1; CDR3aa: CASSVTGTGDGYTF; CDR3nt: TGTGCCAGCAGCGTAACCGGGACAGGGGATGGCTACACCTTC
v_gene: TRBV25-1; j_gene: TRBJ2-2; abundance: .; d_gene: TRBD1; CDR3aa: CASSGGQGRSGELFF; CDR3nt: TGTGCCAGCAGTGGGGGACAGGGAAGGTCCGGGGAGCTGTTTTTT
v_gene: TRBV2; j_gene: TRBJ2-7; abundance: .; d_gene: TRBD2; CDR3aa: CASSVTSGRRGEQYF; CDR3nt: TGTGCCAGCTCGGTAACTAGCGGGAGGCGGGGCGAGCAGTACTTC
v_gene: TRBV18; j_gene: TRBJ1-3; abundance: .; d_gene: TRBD1; CDR3aa: CASSRGQGTGNTIYF; CDR3nt: TGTGCCAGCTCCCGCGGACAGGGAACTGGAAACACCATATATTTT
v_gene: TRBV11-2; j_gene: TRBJ2-7; abundance: .; d_gene: .; CDR3aa: CASSFVGGASSYEQYF; CDR3nt: TGTGCCAGCAGCTTTGTAGGCGGGGCTAGCTCCTACGAGCAGTACTTC
v_gene: TRBV13; j_gene: TRBJ1-1; abundance: .; d_gene: .; CDR3aa: CASSLGGEAFF; CDR3nt: TGTGCCAGCTCACTCGGGGGTGAAGCTTTCTTT
v_gene: TRBV7-8; j_gene: TRBJ1-1; abundance: .; d_gene: .; CDR3aa: CASSSGGTTTEAFF; CDR3nt: TGTGCCAGCAGTTCGGGGGGCACAACCACTGAAGCTTTCTTT
v_gene: TRBV29-1; j_gene: TRBJ1-1; abundance: once; d_gene: TRBD1; CDR3aa: CSVAQGIRGTEAFF; CDR3nt: TGCAGCGTTGCACAGGGGATTCGGGGCACTGAAGCTTTCTTT
v_gene: TRBV5-4; j_gene: TRBJ2-2; abundance: .; d_gene: TRBD1; CDR3aa: CASSLTGTGDLGGELFF; CDR3nt: TGTGCCAGCAGCCTTACCGGGACAGGGGACTTGGGCGGGGAGCTGTTTTTT
v_gene: TRBV21-1; j_gene: TRBJ1-1; abundance: once; d_gene: .; CDR3aa: CASSNKGGRTEAFF; CDR3nt: TGTGCCAGCAGCAACAAAGGGGGAAGGACTGAAGCTTTCTTT
v_gene: TRBV5-1; j_gene: TRBJ2-7; abundance: once; d_gene: .; CDR3aa: CASGRDNSYEQYF; CDR3nt: TGCGCCAGCGGTAGGGACAACTCCTACGAGCAGTACTTC